This paragraph covers one T cell receptor (beta chain) sequence. The sample originates from a study of blood T cell repertoires in COVID-19. With 5 bases removed from V and 4 bases from J, the gap between germline ends came to 14 bases. CDR1 and CDR2 from the germline V gene are SGHVS and FQNEAQ. The CDR3 consists of 14 residues. The study recruited people aged roughly 18 to 100 years across 20 to 30 US areas. Participants' own reports of clinical history determined their cohort assignment. Some clones are missing from TCRdb's copy, which holds only in-frame ones; the method was immunoSEQ multiplex PCR. The profile shows some 400,000 clones, 80% to 90% of them singletons.

Material: PBMCs or T cells enriched from blood (not recorded which). The TCR was taken from a man in his thirties or forties who had recovered from COVID-19. V and J are TRBV7-8 and TRBJ2-5, with D possibly matching TRBD2 (6 bases). CDR3 sequence reads: CASSPRGSGETQYF. The CDR3 DNA reads as TGTGCCAGCAGCCCTAGGGGTAGCGGAGAGACCCAGTACTTC. Variable domain in full (rest from reference TRBV7-8 and TRBJ2-5): GAGVSQSPRYKVAKRGQDVALRCDPISGHVSLFWYQQALGQGPEFLTYFQNEAQLDKSGLPSDRFFAERPEGSVSTLKIQRTQQEDSAVYLCASSPRGSGETQYFGPGTRLLVL.